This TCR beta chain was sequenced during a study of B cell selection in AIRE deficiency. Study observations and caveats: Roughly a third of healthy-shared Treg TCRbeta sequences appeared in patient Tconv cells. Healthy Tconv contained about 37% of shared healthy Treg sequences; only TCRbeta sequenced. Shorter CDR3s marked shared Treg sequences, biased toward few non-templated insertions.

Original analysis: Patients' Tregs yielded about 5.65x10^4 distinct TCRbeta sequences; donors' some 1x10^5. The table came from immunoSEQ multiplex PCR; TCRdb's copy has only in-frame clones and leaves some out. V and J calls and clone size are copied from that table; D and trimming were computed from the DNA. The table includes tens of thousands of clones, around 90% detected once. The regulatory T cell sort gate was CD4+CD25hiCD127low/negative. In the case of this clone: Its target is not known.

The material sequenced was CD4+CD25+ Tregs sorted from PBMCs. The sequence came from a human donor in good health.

The CDR3 sequence: CASRRTLAGELFF. The DNA of the CDR3 is TGTGCCAGTAGGAGGACCTTAGCCGGGGAGCTGTTTTTT. The V gene is TRBV19, the J gene TRBJ2-2; no reliable D call. The CDR3 runs to 13 residues. V was trimmed by 6 bases and J by 6 bases, leaving 11 bases between them. Per the germline V gene, CDR1 is LNHDA and CDR2 is SQIVND (reference sequence).